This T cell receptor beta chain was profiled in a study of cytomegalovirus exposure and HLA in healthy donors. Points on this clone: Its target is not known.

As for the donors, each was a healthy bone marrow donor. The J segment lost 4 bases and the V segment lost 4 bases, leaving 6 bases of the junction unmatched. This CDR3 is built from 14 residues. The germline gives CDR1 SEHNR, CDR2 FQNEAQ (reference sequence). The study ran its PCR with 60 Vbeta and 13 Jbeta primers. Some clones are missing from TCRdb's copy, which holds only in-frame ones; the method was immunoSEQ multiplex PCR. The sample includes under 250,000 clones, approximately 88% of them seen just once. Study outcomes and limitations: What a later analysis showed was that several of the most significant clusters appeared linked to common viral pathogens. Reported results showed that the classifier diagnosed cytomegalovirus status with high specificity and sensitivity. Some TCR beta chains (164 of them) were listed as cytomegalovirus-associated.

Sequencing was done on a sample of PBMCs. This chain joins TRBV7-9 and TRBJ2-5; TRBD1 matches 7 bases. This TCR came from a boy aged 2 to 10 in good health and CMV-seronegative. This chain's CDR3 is CASSSDRVSETQYF. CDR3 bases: TGTGCCAGCAGCTCCGACAGGGTGTCAGAGACCCAGTACTTC.